A single sample gave rise to the 29 T cell receptor beta chains below, sequenced in a study of long-term antiretroviral therapy in people with HIV (dated 2022 in TCRdb). Sequencing of the TRB variable region was done with the immunoSEQ hsTCRB v3.0 assay at survey level resolution. TCRdb stores this immuneACCESS table with in-frame sequences only. Part of the clones is absent; in the studies checked, under half of the shortfall reflects unresolved V genes, and no reason is known for the rest. The sample data list about 23,000 clones, and over 75% of these were observed just once. Approximately 7% of the sample comes from the top ten. This specimen was unsorted PBMCs, taken 1.5 years after starting antiretroviral therapy. These receptors came from a man under 40 with HIV.

CDR3 DNA: TGTGCCAGCAGTTGGACAGGGGCGTTTGAAAACATTCAGTACTTC. This gives the protein CASSWTGAFENIQYF. The chain joins TRBV27 to TRBJ2-4; 9 bases fit TRBD1. J was trimmed by 5 bases and V by 4 bases; bases with no gene match: 6. The germline gives CDR1 MNHEY, CDR2 SMNVEV (reference sequence). The CDR3 length is 15 residues.

V and J are TRBV4-3 and TRBJ1-2, with D tentatively TRBD1 (6 bases). Trimming left V 0 bases short and J 11 bases short, with 19 bases between. Germline CDR1 is LGHNA and CDR2 is YSLEER. This CDR3 comprises 15 residues. In nucleotides, the CDR3 is TGCGCCAGCAGCCAAGAGCGTAGCCAGGGGATTAGGTACACCTTC. Protein: CASSQERSQGIRYTF.

This clone appeared once. V usage is TRBV5-1 and J usage is TRBJ2-3; TRBD1 aligns across 8 bases. From germline, CDR1 is SGHRS and CDR2 YFSETQ. V lost 2 bases, J lost 3 bases, and 8 bases stayed unmatched. The CDR3 is 16 residues long. CDR3 sequence (DNA): TGCGCCAGCAGCTTAGGTGGAGACAGGGGAACAGATACGCAGTATTTT. Translated: CASSLGGDRGTDTQYF.

This chain connects TRBV7-3 to TRBJ2-1; 9 positions agree with TRBD1. The CDR3 sequence is 14 residues long. Germline trimming cut 4 bases from V and 7 bases from J; bases unmatched to any gene: 5. Germline V gene sequence: CDR1 SGHTA, CDR2 FQGTGA. The CDR3 DNA follows: TGTGCCAGCAGCTCGGGACAGGGCGGGAATGAGCAGTTCTTC. Translating it yields CASSSGQGGNEQFF. The complete variable domain, with remaining parts taken from reference TRBV7-3 and TRBJ2-1, reads GAGVSQTPSNKVTEKGKYVELRCDPISGHTALYWYRQSLGQGPEFLIYFQGTGAADDSGLPNDRFFAVRPEGSVSTLKIQRTERGDSAVYLCASSSGQGGNEQFFGPGTRLTVL.

The chain recombines TRBV12-5 with TRBJ2-2; no definite D call. This CDR3 region has 14 residues. Germline loops: CDR1 LGHNT, CDR2 FRNRAP. Trimming took 5 bases from V and 3 from J, leaving 10 bases between them. The CDR3 DNA reads as TGTGCTAGTGGTGCCGGATCCTACACCGGGGAGCTGTTTTTT. This encodes CASGAGSYTGELFF.

The rearrangement links TRBV19 to TRBJ1-5; D is perhaps TRBD1 (5 bases). V lost 3 bases to trimming and J lost 2 bases, with 20 bases between them. This CDR3 is built from 18 residues. Per germline, CDR1 LNHDA and CDR2 SQIVND (reference sequence). The CDR3 spells CASSMAGTGPFGNQPQHF. CDR3 DNA sequence: TGTGCCAGTAGTATGGCCGGGACGGGTCCTTTTGGCAATCAGCCCCAGCATTTT.

The CDR3 DNA follows: TGTGCCAGCAGCCTACTGGACAGAGCGGCCTACAATGAGCAGTTCTTC. Translation gives CASSLLDRAAYNEQFF. V usage is TRBV4-2 and J usage is TRBJ2-1; tentatively, D is TRBD1 (6 bases). Germline loops: CDR1 LGHNA, CDR2 YNFKEQ. The CDR3 extends over 16 amino acids. The V end lost 4 bases, the J end lost 2 bases, and 15 bases lay between the germline ends.

In its sample, this clone was seen a few times. In DNA, the CDR3 is TGTGCCAGCAGATCCGGGACAACAAATTCACCCCTCCACTTT. Translation gives CASRSGTTNSPLHF. The V and J genes are TRBV4-2 and TRBJ1-6; TRBD1 is a possible D gene (6 bases). V lost 6 bases to trimming and J lost 7 bases, with 13 bases between them. CDR3 length: 14 amino acids. Germline V gene sequence: CDR1 LGHNA, CDR2 YNFKEQ.

The chain is built from TRBV7-2 and TRBJ2-7; D perhaps matches TRBD2 (6 bases). There are 13 residues in the CDR3. The ends were cut back, 4 bases at V and 4 bases at J, with 11 bases in the middle. The germline V gene has CDR1 SGHTA and CDR2 FQGNSA. DNA for the CDR3: TGTGCCAGCAGCTCCAGCGGGTTATACGAGCAGTACTTC. This codes for CASSSSGLYEQYF.

CDR3 DNA sequence: TGCGCCAGCAGCTTGCATGAACAGTGGGACTACGAGCAGTACTTC. Its translation is CASSLHEQWDYEQYF. This chain joins TRBV5-1 and TRBJ2-7, with D hard to call. This CDR3 contains 15 residues. V lost 1 base and J 3 bases, leaving 14 bases between the germline ends. The V gene's germline CDR1 is SGHRS and CDR2 YFSETQ.

The chain links TRBV2 to TRBJ2-2, with a tentative D call TRBD1 (8 bases). The CDR3 runs to 15 residues. The germline gives CDR1 SNHLY, CDR2 FYNNEI. Deletions cut 6 bases from V and 6 bases from J, with 17 bases between. The CDR3 coding sequence is TGTGCCAGCAGGTGGACAGGGAGGGTCGCCGGGGAGCTGTTTTTT. Protein: CASRWTGRVAGELFF.

The V call is TRBV5-6, the J call TRBJ1-4; 7 positions match TRBD1. V was clipped by 4 bases and J by 0 bases; unmatched bases: 12. This CDR3 spans 18 amino acids. Per germline, CDR1 SGHDT and CDR2 YYEEEE. The CDR3: CASSRQGLFDATNEKLFF. The CDR3 nucleotides read TGTGCCAGCAGCAGACAGGGTTTATTTGATGCAACTAATGAAAAACTGTTTTTT.

The chain carries TRBV5-8 and TRBJ2-4; D is unclear. Germline V gives CDR1 SGHTS, CDR2 YDEGEE. The CDR3 covers 15 residues. V was pared by 3 bases and J by 0 bases, with 10 bases between. The CDR3 loop is CASSYWQLAKNIQYF. CDR3 in DNA: TGTGCCAGCAGCTACTGGCAGTTAGCCAAAAACATTCAGTACTTC.

This sequence joins TRBV6-1 and TRBJ2-1; 8 bases align to TRBD2. In germline, CDR1 is MNHNS, CDR2 SASEGT. The CDR3 totals 17 residues. V dropped 1 base and J dropped 8; count of bases not matched to a gene: 13. CDR3 loop: CASSEGVLTGGPDEQFF. DNA for the CDR3: TGTGCCAGCAGTGAAGGGGTCTTAACGGGGGGGCCCGATGAGCAGTTCTTC.

The chain employs TRBV14 and TRBJ1-3, with a tentative D call TRBD1 (5 bases). There are 18 residues in the CDR3. The germline gives CDR1 SGHDN, CDR2 FVKESK. The V and J ends lost 4 bases and 0 bases respectively, with 19 bases between them. This CDR3 is CASSRWETAYSSGNTIYF. CDR3 nucleotide sequence: TGTGCCAGCAGCCGCTGGGAGACAGCTTACTCCTCTGGAAACACCATATATTTT. The complete variable domain, with remaining parts taken from reference TRBV14 and TRBJ1-3, reads EAGVTQFPSHSVIEKGQTVTLRCDPISGHDNLYWYRRVMGKEIKFLLHFVKESKQDESGMPNNRFLAERTGGTYSTLKVQPAELEDSGVYFCASSRWETAYSSGNTIYFGEGSWLTVV.

CDR3 in amino acids: CASSQDSGYREKLFF. CDR3 sequence (DNA): TGTGCCAGCAGCCAAGATTCCGGGTATAGGGAAAAACTGTTTTTT. The chain couples TRBV14 to TRBJ1-4, with unresolved D. From germline, CDR1 is SGHDN and CDR2 FVKESK. This CDR3 is 15 amino acids long. V lost 0 bases to trimming and J lost 8 bases, with 13 bases between them.

The V and J genes are TRBV7-2 and TRBJ2-1, with D possibly matching TRBD1 (6 bases). The CDR3 loop spans 15 amino acids. From germline, CDR1 is SGHTA and CDR2 FQGNSA. V was cut by 7 bases and J by 15 bases, with 28 bases left in between. The CDR3 region is CASTVIPGTPERLFF. The CDR3 coding sequence is TGTGCCAGCACGGTCATCCCCGGGACACCCGAGAGGCTGTTCTTC.

The chain combines TRBV7-3 with TRBJ2-7; 9 bases match TRBD1. The V segment lost 5 bases and the J segment 5 bases; nucleotides outside the gene matches: 4. The CDR3 spans 13 residues. Germline values: CDR1 SGHTA, CDR2 FQGTGA. The CDR3 sequence is CASSHGQGNEQYF. CDR3 nucleotide sequence: TGTGCCAGCAGCCACGGACAGGGGAACGAGCAGTACTTC.

V is TRBV6-5 and J is TRBJ2-7; D uncertain. The CDR3 runs 15 residues. Germline V gene lookup returns CDR1 MNHEY and CDR2 SVGAGI. The V end lost 5 bases, the J end lost 0 bases, and 14 bases lay between the germline ends. CDR3 in DNA: TGTGCCAGCAGTCAATCGTTCGACAACTCCTACGAGCAGTACTTC. Protein product: CASSQSFDNSYEQYF.

This clone was counted a few times. The chain carries TRBV7-9 and TRBJ1-1; D is unresolved. The CDR3 has 15 amino acids. The germline gives CDR1 SEHNR, CDR2 FQNEAQ (reference sequence). V was pared by 1 base and J by 0 bases, with 9 bases between. In DNA, the CDR3 is TGTGCCAGCAGCTTAGGGGCGGTTATGAACACTGAAGCTTTCTTT. Translated, it gives CASSLGAVMNTEAFF. Filled out from reference TRBV7-9 and TRBJ1-1, the complete variable domain reads DTGVSQNPRHKITKRGQNVTFRCDPISEHNRLYWYRQTLGQGPEFLTYFQNEAQLEKSRLLSDRFSAERPKGSFSTLEIQRTEQGDSAMYLCASSLGAVMNTEAFFGQGTRLTVV.

The V gene is TRBV7-9, the J gene TRBJ1-1; possible D gene TRBD1, 5 bases. Looked up from germline, CDR1 is SEHNR and CDR2 is FQNEAQ (reference sequence). The CDR3 contains 13 residues. Trimming pared 6 bases from V and 6 bases from J, leaving 14 bases between. DNA of the CDR3: TGTGCCAGCAGTCCCCCGGGGCGAGCTGAAGCTTTCTTT. It is translated as CASSPPGRAEAFF.

The chain combines TRBV29-1 with TRBJ1-5; 7 bases line up with TRBD1. Germline trimming cut 6 bases from V and 2 bases from J; bases unmatched to any gene: 1. Germline V gene data show CDR1 as SQVTM and CDR2 as ANQGSEA. The CDR3 totals 12 residues. The CDR3, as DNA: TGCAGCGTGGGGACAGGCAATCAGCCCCAGCATTTT. It translates to CSVGTGNQPQHF.

CDR3 in DNA: TGTGCCAGCAGTACTGAGTTCGATTCGCAAGAGACCCAGTACTTC. Translation: CASSTEFDSQETQYF. J is TRBJ2-5 and V is TRBV6-5; D is ambiguous. Germline CDR1 MNHEY, CDR2 SVGAGI. The CDR3 runs to 15 residues. V lost 5 bases and J 2 bases, leaving 15 bases between the germline ends.

The rearrangement links TRBV10-3 to TRBJ1-2; TRBD1 is a possible D gene (5 bases). Trimming took 2 bases from V and 4 from J, leaving 14 bases between them. Germline V lookup: CDR1 ENHRY, CDR2 SYGVKD. The CDR3 sequence is 15 residues long. The CDR3: CAISERGAGFYGYTF. CDR3 DNA sequence: TGTGCCATCAGTGAGAGGGGAGCGGGGTTCTATGGCTACACCTTC.

This sequence joins TRBV5-1 and TRBJ2-3; D unresolved. This CDR3 contains 12 residues. Germline V gene data show CDR1 as SGHRS and CDR2 as YFSETQ. V gave up 5 bases and J gave up 2 bases, with 6 bases separating them. CDR3 sequence: CASSFNTDTQYF. In DNA form, the CDR3 reads TGCGCCAGCAGTTTTAACACAGATACGCAGTATTTT.

The genes are TRBV6-1 and TRBJ2-2; D perhaps matches TRBD1 (6 bases). CDR3 length: 17 residues. V was trimmed by 4 bases and J by 4 bases, leaving 19 bases between them. The V gene's germline CDR1 is MNHNS and CDR2 SASEGT. CDR3 nucleotides: TGTGCCAGCAGTGGGGTCCTAGGACAGAGCATCACCGGGGAGCTGTTTTTT. It encodes CASSGVLGQSITGELFF.

As DNA, the CDR3 is TGCGCCAGCAGCCCGGGACTAGCGGGGAACGAGCAGTACTTC. Translated: CASSPGLAGNEQYF. The gene calls are TRBV5-1 and TRBJ2-7; the match to TRBD2 covers 13 bases. Losses at the gene ends were 4 bases for V and 5 bases for J; bases not matched to a gene: 3. This CDR3 contains 14 residues. Germline V CDR1 and CDR2: SGHRS, YFSETQ.

The rearrangement links TRBV7-9 to TRBJ1-1; tentatively, D is TRBD1 (5 bases). The CDR3 sequence is 14 residues long. Trimming stripped 5 bases from V and 1 base from J, with 11 bases between. Germline CDR1 SEHNR, CDR2 FQNEAQ (reference sequence). The CDR3 coding sequence is TGTGCCAGCAGCGTCGGACAAACGAACACTGAAGCTTTCTTT. This codes for CASSVGQTNTEAFF.

This chain joins TRBV6-5 and TRBJ2-3; 9 positions match TRBD2. CDR1 and CDR2 (germline): MNHEY, SVGAGI. Trimming took 1 base from V and 4 from J; bases not matched to a gene: 6. This CDR3 region has 16 residues. As DNA, the CDR3 is TGTGCCAGCAGTTACTTTAGCGGGAGTCCCGCAGATACGCAGTATTTT. It translates to CASSYFSGSPADTQYF.